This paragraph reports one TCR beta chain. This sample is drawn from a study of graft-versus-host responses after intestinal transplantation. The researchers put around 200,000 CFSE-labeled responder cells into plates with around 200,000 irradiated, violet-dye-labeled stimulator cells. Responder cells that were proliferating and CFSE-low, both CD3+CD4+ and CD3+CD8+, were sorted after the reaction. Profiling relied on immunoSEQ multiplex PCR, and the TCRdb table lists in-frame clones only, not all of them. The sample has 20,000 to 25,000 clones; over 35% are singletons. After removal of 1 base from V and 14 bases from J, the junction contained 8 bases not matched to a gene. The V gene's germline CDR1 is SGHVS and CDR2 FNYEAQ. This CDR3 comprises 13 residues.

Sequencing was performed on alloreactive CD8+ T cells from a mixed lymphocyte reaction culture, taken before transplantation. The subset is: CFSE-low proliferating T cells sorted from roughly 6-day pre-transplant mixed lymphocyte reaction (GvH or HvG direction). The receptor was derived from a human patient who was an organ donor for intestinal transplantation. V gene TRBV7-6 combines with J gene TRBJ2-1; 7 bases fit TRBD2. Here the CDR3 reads CASSLEGGRMEFF. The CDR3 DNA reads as TGTGCCAGCAGCTTAGAAGGCGGGAGAATGGAGTTCTTC.